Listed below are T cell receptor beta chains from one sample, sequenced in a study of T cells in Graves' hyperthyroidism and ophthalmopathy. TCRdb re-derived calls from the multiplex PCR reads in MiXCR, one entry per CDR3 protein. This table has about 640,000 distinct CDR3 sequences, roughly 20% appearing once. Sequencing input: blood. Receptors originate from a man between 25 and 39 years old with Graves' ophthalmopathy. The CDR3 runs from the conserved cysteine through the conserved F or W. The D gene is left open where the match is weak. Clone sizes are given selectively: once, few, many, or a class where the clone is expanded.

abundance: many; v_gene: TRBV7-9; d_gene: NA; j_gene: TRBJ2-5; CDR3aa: CASSLVAEETQYF; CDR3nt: TGTGCCAGCAGCTTGGTAGCGGAAGAGACCCAGTACTTC
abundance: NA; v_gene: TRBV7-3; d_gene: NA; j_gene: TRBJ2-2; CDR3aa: CASSTTDGELFF; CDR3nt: TGTGCCAGCAGCACCACCGACGGGGAGCTGTTTTTT
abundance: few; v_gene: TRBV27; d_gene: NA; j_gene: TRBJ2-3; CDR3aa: CASSLGSRGGSTDTQYF; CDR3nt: TGTGCCAGCAGTTTAGGGTCGCGGGGCGGGAGCACAGATACGCAGTATTTT
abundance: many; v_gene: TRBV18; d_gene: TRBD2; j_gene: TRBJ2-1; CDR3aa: CASSPPNMAGGNNEQFF; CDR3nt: TGTGCCAGCTCACCACCGAATATGGCGGGAGGGAACAATGAGCAGTTCTTC
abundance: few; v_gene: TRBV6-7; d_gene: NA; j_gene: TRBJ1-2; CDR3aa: CASSYRLGSPERGYTF; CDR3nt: TGTGCCAGCAGTTACCGATTGGGATCACCTGAGCGTGGCTACACCTTC
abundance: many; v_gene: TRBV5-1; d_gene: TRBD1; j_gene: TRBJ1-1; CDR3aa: CASSRLPGQGRNTEAFF; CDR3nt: TGCGCCAGCAGTAGACTTCCGGGACAGGGGAGGAACACTGAAGCTTTCTTT
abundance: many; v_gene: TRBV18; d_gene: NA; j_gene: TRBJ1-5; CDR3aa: CASSPRDSFNQPQHF; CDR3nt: TGTGCCAGCTCACCAAGGGATTCCTTCAATCAGCCCCAGCATTTT
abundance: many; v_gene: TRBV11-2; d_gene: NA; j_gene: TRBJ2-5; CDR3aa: CASSLDHRDSQYF; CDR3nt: TGTGCCAGCAGCTTAGATCACCGGGATTCCCAGTACTTC
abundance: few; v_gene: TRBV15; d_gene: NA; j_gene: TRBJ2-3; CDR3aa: CATSRVYTDTQYF; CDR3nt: TGTGCCACCAGCAGAGTATACACAGATACGCAGTATTTT
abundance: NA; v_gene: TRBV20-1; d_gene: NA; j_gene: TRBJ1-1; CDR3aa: CSALRGPGTEAFF; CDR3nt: TGCAGTGCGTTGCGTGGGCCCGGCACTGAAGCTTTCTTT
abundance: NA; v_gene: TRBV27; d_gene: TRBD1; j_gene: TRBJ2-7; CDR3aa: CASRKQGEAYEQYF; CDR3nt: TGTGCCAGCAGGAAACAGGGGGAAGCCTACGAGCAGTACTTC
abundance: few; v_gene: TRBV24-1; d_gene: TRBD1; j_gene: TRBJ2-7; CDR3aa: CATSAGTGYHEQYF; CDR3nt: TGTGCCACCAGTGCCGGGACAGGGTACCACGAGCAGTACTTC
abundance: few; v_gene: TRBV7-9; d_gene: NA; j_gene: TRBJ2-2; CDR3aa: CASTNWREGELFF; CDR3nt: TGTGCCAGCACCAACTGGCGGGAAGGGGAGCTGTTTTTT
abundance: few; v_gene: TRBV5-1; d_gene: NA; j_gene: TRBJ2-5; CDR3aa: CASADIYQETQYF; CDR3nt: TGCGCCAGCGCTGACATTTACCAAGAGACCCAGTACTTC
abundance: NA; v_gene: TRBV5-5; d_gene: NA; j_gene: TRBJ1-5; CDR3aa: CASSLPGQYDQPQHF; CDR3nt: TGTGCCAGCAGCTTGCCCGGACAGTACGATCAGCCCCAGCATTTT
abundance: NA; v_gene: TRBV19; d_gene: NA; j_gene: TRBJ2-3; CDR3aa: CASSGSADTQYF; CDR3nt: TGTGCCAGTAGCGGGTCGGCAGATACGCAGTATTTT
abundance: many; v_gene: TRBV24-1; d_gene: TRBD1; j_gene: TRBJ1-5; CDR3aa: CATSDSTGGRGSNQPQHF; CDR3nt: TGTGCCACCAGTGATTCGACAGGGGGCAGGGGTAGCAATCAGCCCCAGCATTTT
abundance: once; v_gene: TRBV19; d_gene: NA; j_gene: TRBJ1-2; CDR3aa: CASSRQTNYGYTF; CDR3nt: TGTGCCAGTAGTAGACAGACGAACTATGGCTACACCTTC
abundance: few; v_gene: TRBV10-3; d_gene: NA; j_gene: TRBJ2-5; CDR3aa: CAIRSARETQYF; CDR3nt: TGTGCCATCAGAAGTGCAAGAGAGACCCAGTACTTC
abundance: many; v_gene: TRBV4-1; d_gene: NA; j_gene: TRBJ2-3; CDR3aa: CASSQEVRLSTDTQYF; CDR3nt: TGCGCCAGCAGCCAAGAGGTGCGGTTAAGCACAGATACGCAGTATTTT
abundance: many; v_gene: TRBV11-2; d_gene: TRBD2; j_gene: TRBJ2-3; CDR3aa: CASSLRGRAQDTQYF; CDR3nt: TGTGCCAGCAGCTTACGTGGGAGGGCCCAAGATACGCAGTATTTT
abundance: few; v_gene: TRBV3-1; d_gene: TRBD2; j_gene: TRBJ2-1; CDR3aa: CASSQEGTGGRDNEQFF; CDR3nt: TGTGCCAGCAGCCAAGAGGGGACTGGCGGGAGGGACAATGAGCAGTTCTTC
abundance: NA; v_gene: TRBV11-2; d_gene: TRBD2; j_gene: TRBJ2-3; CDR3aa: CASSLGVAGRTDTQYF; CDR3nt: TGTGCCAGCAGCTTAGGTGTAGCGGGGCGCACAGATACGCAGTATTTT
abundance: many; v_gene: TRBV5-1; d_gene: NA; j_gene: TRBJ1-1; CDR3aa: CASSLAGDATATEAFF; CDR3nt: TGCGCCAGCAGCTTGGCCGGGGATGCCACGGCCACTGAAGCTTTCTTT
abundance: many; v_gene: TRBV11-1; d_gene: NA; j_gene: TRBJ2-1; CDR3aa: CASSLLSYSYNEQFF; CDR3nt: TGTGCCAGCAGCTTATTATCATACTCCTACAATGAGCAGTTCTTC
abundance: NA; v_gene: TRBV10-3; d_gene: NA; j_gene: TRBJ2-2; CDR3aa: CAISRLGARTGELFF; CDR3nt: TGTGCCATCAGCCGACTAGGGGCGAGAACCGGGGAGCTGTTTTTT
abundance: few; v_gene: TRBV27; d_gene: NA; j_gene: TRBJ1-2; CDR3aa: CASSPPGGPNYGYTF; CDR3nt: TGTGCCAGCAGTCCCCCGGGGGGCCCTAACTATGGCTACACCTTC
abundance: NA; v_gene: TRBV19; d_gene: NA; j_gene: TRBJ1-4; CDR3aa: CASGVFGEKLFF; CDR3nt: TGTGCCAGTGGTGTCTTTGGCGAAAAACTGTTTTTT
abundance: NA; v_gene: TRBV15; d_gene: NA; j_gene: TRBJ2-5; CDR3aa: CATSRDSGVGGLETQYF; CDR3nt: TGTGCCACCAGCAGAGATTCGGGGGTAGGGGGCCTAGAGACCCAGTACTTC
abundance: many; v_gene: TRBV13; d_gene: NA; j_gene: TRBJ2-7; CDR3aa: CASGVSASPGQYF; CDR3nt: TGTGCCAGCGGTGTCTCGGCCTCACCCGGGCAGTACTTC
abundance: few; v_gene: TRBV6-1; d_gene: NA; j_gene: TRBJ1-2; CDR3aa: CASSANRPIYGYTF; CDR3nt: TGTGCCAGCAGTGCCAACAGGCCAATCTATGGCTACACCTTC
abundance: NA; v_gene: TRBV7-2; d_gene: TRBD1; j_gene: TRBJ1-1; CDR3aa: CASRTGLAGARTEAFF; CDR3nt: TGTGCCAGCAGGACAGGGTTGGCCGGGGCGAGAACTGAAGCTTTCTTT
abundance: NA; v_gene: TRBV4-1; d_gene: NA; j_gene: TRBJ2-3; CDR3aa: CASRAPSTDTQYF; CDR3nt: TGCGCCAGCAGGGCCCCTAGCACAGATACGCAGTATTTT
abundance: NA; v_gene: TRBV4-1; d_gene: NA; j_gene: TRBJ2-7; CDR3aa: CASSQVGLDEQYF; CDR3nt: TGCGCCAGCAGCCAAGTAGGGTTGGACGAGCAGTACTTC
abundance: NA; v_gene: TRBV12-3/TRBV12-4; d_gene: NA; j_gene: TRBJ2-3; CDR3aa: CASTPSGDTQYF; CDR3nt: TGTGCCAGCACCCCGTCGGGAGATACGCAGTATTTT
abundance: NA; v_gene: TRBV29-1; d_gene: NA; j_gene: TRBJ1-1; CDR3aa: CSVPQLNTEAFF; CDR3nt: TGCAGCGTTCCCCAACTGAACACTGAAGCTTTCTTT
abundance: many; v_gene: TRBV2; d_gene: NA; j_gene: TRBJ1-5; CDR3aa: CASSDEEGIQPQHF; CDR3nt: TGTGCCAGCAGTGATGAGGAAGGGATCCAGCCCCAGCATTTT